These 21 T cell receptor beta chains came from one sample sequenced in a study of human T cells and chemical hapten exposure. TCRdb re-analysed the RACE reads in MiXCR, keeping a single row per CDR3 protein. The table records over 70,000 distinct CDR3 sequences, about 8% of them present only once. Time point of the sample: patch test 2, 6 weeks after DPC sensitization. Described treatment: therapeutic diphenylcyclopropenone sensitization with weekly scalp DPC. Sequencing was performed on whole blood, taken in connection with sensitization to the hapten diphenylcyclopropenone (DPC). The receptors come from a woman in her 50s with alopecia areata. Some clones in this sample may be carry-over from other donors' samples.

The rearrangement links TRBV19 to TRBJ1-2; 12 nucleotides align to TRBD1. The germline V gene has CDR1 LNHDA and CDR2 SQIVND (reference sequence). The CDR3 runs 18 residues. After removal of 6 bases from V and 1 base from J, the junction contained 12 bases not matched to a gene. The DNA of the CDR3 is TGTGCCAGTAGAGGTCGAACGGGACAGGGGGCAAGTAACTATGGCTACACCTTC. Its protein product is CASRGRTGQGASNYGYTF.

The sample holds a few counts of this clonotype. The chain combines TRBV10-3 with TRBJ1-1; 9 bases are shared with TRBD1. Germline CDR1 and CDR2: ENHRY and SYGVKD. The CDR3 spans 15 residues. J gave up 1 base and V 5 bases, and 5 bases lay outside the gene matches. The CDR3: CAISLPGQGNTEAFF. In nucleotides, the CDR3 is TGTGCCATCAGTCTACCGGGACAGGGGAACACTGAAGCTTTCTTT.

A few counts support this clonotype. V gene TRBV28 combines with J gene TRBJ2-1, with 8 bases matching TRBD1. Trimming took 4 bases from V and 1 from J; bases not matched to a gene: 3. The length of the CDR3 is 15 residues. Germline CDR1 MDHEN, CDR2 SYDVKM. In nucleotides, the CDR3 is TGTGCCAGCAGTTCGGGACAGGCGTCCTACAATGAGCAGTTCTTC. Its protein product is CASSSGQASYNEQFF. The whole variable domain, filled in from reference TRBV28 and TRBJ2-1, reads DVKVTQSSRYLVKRTGEKVFLECVQDMDHENMFWYRQDPGLGLRLIYFSYDVKMKEKGDIPEGYSVSREKKERFSLILESASTNQTSMYLCASSSGQASYNEQFFGPGTRLTVL.

A few counts support this clonotype. This CDR3 is CASSLEEAFF. The CDR3 coding sequence is TGTGCCAGCAGTTTGGAAGAAGCTTTCTTT. The chain uses TRBV27 and TRBJ1-1; D call uncertain. The CDR3 totals 10 residues. Germline V lookup: CDR1 MNHEY, CDR2 SMNVEV (reference sequence). Trimming pared 3 bases from V and 8 bases from J, leaving 4 bases between.

This CDR3 is CASSSTGHSYEQYF. DNA of the CDR3: TGTGCCAGCAGCTCGACAGGTCACTCCTACGAGCAGTACTTC. The V and J genes are TRBV7-8 and TRBJ2-7, with D perhaps TRBD1 (6 bases). The CDR3 covers 14 residues. V was clipped by 4 bases and J by 0 bases, with 10 bases between them. In germline, CDR1 is SGHVS, CDR2 FQNEAQ.

This clonotype was counted only a few times. The rearrangement joins TRBV12-3 or TRBV12-4 to TRBJ1-1, with a tentative D call TRBD1 (5 bases). V was trimmed by 6 bases and J by 2 bases, leaving 13 bases between them. This CDR3 region has 14 residues. CDR3: CASSTGVLNTEAFF. For the CDR3, the DNA is TGTGCCAGCAGCACAGGCGTTCTTAACACTGAAGCTTTCTTT.

This clonotype showed up many times. V is TRBV6-5 and J is TRBJ1-6, with 8 bases fitting TRBD1. The V and J ends lost 5 bases and 8 bases, in that order; junction bases with no gene match: 8. The CDR3 extends over 15 amino acids. Germline-derived CDR1 and CDR2 are MNHEY and SVGAGI. The CDR3 sequence: CASSPRTGKDSPLHF. The DNA for the CDR3 is TGTGCCAGCAGTCCCCGGACAGGGAAGGATTCACCCCTCCACTTT.

CDR3 region: CASSLARGGNQPQHF. CDR3 nucleotides: TGTGCCAGCAGTTTAGCAAGAGGGGGCAATCAGCCCCAGCATTTT. The V call is TRBV27, the J call TRBJ1-5; D possibly corresponds to TRBD1 (5 bases). Germline assignment: CDR1 MNHEY and CDR2 SMNVEV (reference sequence). This CDR3 comprises 15 residues. V lost 2 bases to trimming and J lost 2 bases, with 10 bases between them.

This clonotype was counted ten times or more. The rearrangement uses TRBV20-1 and TRBJ1-1; D is uncertain. There are 15 residues in the CDR3. Per the germline V gene, CDR1 is DFQATT and CDR2 is SNEGSKA (reference sequence). V was clipped by 0 bases and J by 0 bases, with 11 bases between them. The CDR3 region has the DNA TGCAGTGCTAGAGAATACGGGAGAATGAACACTGAAGCTTTCTTT. Residues: CSAREYGRMNTEAFF.

This clonotype has at least ten counts. This CDR3 reads CASSFRGTGSNYGYTF. DNA of the CDR3: TGTGCCAGCAGCTTCCGGGGGACAGGGAGTAACTATGGCTACACCTTC. The V gene is TRBV7-8, the J gene TRBJ1-2; 9 bases line up with TRBD1. CDR3 length equals 16 residues. Germline trimming cut 3 bases from V and 1 base from J; bases unmatched to any gene: 6. Germline lookup yields CDR1 SGHVS and CDR2 FQNEAQ.

This clonotype was seen a few times. J is TRBJ2-1 and V is TRBV28; no firm D call. Germline V gives CDR1 MDHEN, CDR2 SYDVKM. The CDR3 length is 16 residues. The germline V and J ends were trimmed by 3 bases and 0 bases, with 12 bases remaining between them. As DNA, the CDR3 is TGTGCCAGCAGTTTGCCCAACCAGGTCTCCTACAATGAGCAGTTCTTC. This sequence encodes CASSLPNQVSYNEQFF.

This clonotype was counted only a few times. CDR3 protein: CASSRHRTVEAFF. CDR3 nucleotides: TGCGCCAGCAGCCGGCACCGGACAGTTGAAGCTTTCTTT. V usage is TRBV4-3 and J usage is TRBJ1-1; D perhaps matches TRBD1 (6 bases). Germline V gene data show CDR1 as LGHNA and CDR2 as YSLEER. This CDR3 is 13 amino acids long. Trimming removed 4 bases from V and 7 bases from J, with 13 bases in between.

This clonotype was counted between two and nine times. V is TRBV4-2 and J is TRBJ1-1; no firm D call. CDR3 length equals 13 residues. V was trimmed by 8 bases and J by 3 bases, leaving 13 bases between them. The germline gives CDR1 LGHNA, CDR2 YNFKEQ. The CDR3 DNA is TGTGCCAGCGGCGACCGGGAGGACACTGAAGCTTTCTTT. Translating gives CASGDREDTEAFF.

This clonotype showed up many times. The genes are TRBV5-1 and TRBJ1-4; TRBD1 matches 8 bases. With V trimmed by 0 bases and J by 5 bases, 3 bases remained unmatched. CDR3 size: 15 residues. Germline V gives CDR1 SGHRS, CDR2 YFSETQ. The CDR3 nucleotides read TGCGCCAGCAGCTTGGCGGGACAGGCGAATGAAAAACTGTTTTTT. Protein: CASSLAGQANEKLFF.

This chain's CDR3 is CASSHATRGPYSSYNEQFF. The CDR3 DNA reads as TGTGCCAGCAGCCACGCGACTAGGGGACCCTATAGCTCCTACAATGAGCAGTTCTTC. This chain joins TRBV3-1 and TRBJ2-1, with D possibly matching TRBD2 (6 bases). The germline CDR1 and CDR2 sequences are LGHDT and YNNKEL (reference sequence). The CDR3 is 19 residues long. V lost 3 bases and J 0 bases, leaving 21 bases between the germline ends.

The V and J genes are TRBV5-1 and TRBJ2-2; TRBD1 or TRBD2 may be the D gene (6 bases each). The V and J ends lost 6 bases and 1 base respectively, with 13 bases between them. The CDR3 loop spans 15 amino acids. Looked up from germline, CDR1 is SGHRS and CDR2 is YFSETQ. The CDR3 DNA is TGCGCCAGCACCTCCGGAGGGGGGAACACCGGGGAGCTGTTTTTT. Translation: CASTSGGGNTGELFF.

This clonotype was seen repeatedly, ten times or more. The chain recombines TRBV29-1 with TRBJ1-1; TRBD1 might be the D (5 bases). In germline, CDR1 is SQVTM, CDR2 ANQGSEA. The CDR3 loop spans 12 amino acids. V shed 3 bases and J shed 0 bases, with 5 bases lying between them. CDR3 nucleotide sequence: TGCAGCGTTGACAGGGTGAACACTGAAGCTTTCTTT. This sequence encodes CSVDRVNTEAFF.

V usage is TRBV12-3 or TRBV12-4 and J usage is TRBJ2-5, with 16 positions matching TRBD2. J lost 5 bases, V lost 5 bases, and 5 bases had no gene match. CDR3 size: 16 residues. For the CDR3, the DNA is TGTGCCAGCAGTCCCGGGACTAGCGGGAGGGGGGAGACCCAGTACTTC. Translation gives CASSPGTSGRGETQYF.

This clonotype was counted between two and nine times. The chain is built from TRBV28 and TRBJ2-1; D perhaps matches TRBD1 (6 bases). The CDR3 covers 14 residues. The germline CDR1 and CDR2 sequences are MDHEN and SYDVKM. V was clipped by 8 bases and J by 7 bases, with 18 bases between them. DNA of the CDR3: TGTGCCAGCGGGGGCCAGGGTGTTGTTAATGAGCAGTTCTTC. This encodes CASGGQGVVNEQFF.

The chain uses TRBV20-1 and TRBJ2-3; 11 bases map to TRBD2. The CDR3 has 16 residues. V was clipped by 6 bases and J by 2 bases; unmatched bases: 10. The germline gives CDR1 DFQATT, CDR2 SNEGSKA (reference sequence). The CDR3 sequence is CSATARLAGNTDTQYF. CDR3 nucleotide sequence: TGCAGTGCCACGGCCAGACTAGCGGGGAACACAGATACGCAGTATTTT.

The chain employs TRBV10-3 and TRBJ1-1; D is ambiguous. Trimming shortened V by 4 bases and J by 8 bases, and 11 bases separated the two germline ends. Germline CDR1 and CDR2: ENHRY and SYGVKD. The CDR3 has 12 amino acids. The CDR3 DNA follows: TGTGCCATCAGTGTCCCCGGCGGGGAAGCTTTCTTT. This translates into CAISVPGGEAFF.